This TCR beta chain appears in the sequencing data of a study of T-cell memory formation after mild COVID-19 (TCRdb year 2021). With regard to the full study: TCR sequence clusters from the two donors were found to be largely donor specific. T-cell clones expanding and contracting after mild COVID-19 in two donors were tracked by longitudinal TCRalpha and TCRbeta repertoire sequencing. The cohort was made up of two young adult volunteers, one female and one male, who were previously healthy. Study-wide findings and limitations: Whether the second-wave clones peaking on day 37 were SARS-CoV-2 specific was not confirmed. The study included only two mild cases, and larger cohorts that include severe cases with pre-infection samples were judged to be necessary. Contracting CD4+ clones appeared mostly in the CM and EM memory subsets, whereas CD8+ clones were enriched in EMRA. The detection of some responding clones in pre-infection memory suggests that pre-existing cross-reactive memory T cells joined the SARS-CoV-2 response. Balanced CD4/CD8 phenotypes were observed for clones contracting from day 15 to 85, whereas a bias towards CD4+ was observed for a second wave of clones expanding from day 15 to 37.

Trimming leaves V shorter by 4 bases and J shorter by 10 bases, with the junction holding 10 bases beyond the gene matches. As encoded in the germline V gene, CDR1 is LGHNA while CDR2 is YSLEER. Its CDR3 holds 15 amino acids, cysteine through phenylalanine. Just CDR3 DNA is preserved here, 45 bases in frame from base 1. Ficoll-Paque density gradient centrifugation was used to isolate PBMCs. The instrument given in TCRdb is Illumina NovaSeq 6000. Using 5'RACE with constant-segment primers, TCRalpha and TCRbeta cDNA libraries were constructed, with sample barcodes and unique molecular identifiers added in the process. RNA was extracted from every sample with Trizol reagent. Library amplification was performed in two PCR steps, and a second sample barcode and Illumina TruSeq adapters were introduced in the second step. Libraries were sequenced on an Illumina NovaSeq with 2 x 150 bp paired-end reads. Turning to the authors' computational methods: Reads were demultiplexed and collapsed into UMI-guided consensus sequences with migec v1.2.7. Using mixcr v2.1.11, UMI consensuses were aligned to TRA and TRB V and J templates and then assembled into clonotypes. A clonotype was counted as expanded or contracted only when both edgeR and NoisET called the clonotype significant, with the noise models trained on biological replicates. For edgeR calls, the thresholds were a false discovery rate-adjusted p below 0.01 and a log2 fold-change of 1. As an exploratory analysis of dynamics, PCA with hierarchical clustering was applied to max-normalized trajectories of the 1000 most abundant clonotypes. Each responding clone was given a CD4 or CD8 phenotype based on the CD4+ and CD8+ repertoires, which had been sequenced separately. TCRdb's own reprocessing of the public reads used fastp at Q25 and MiXCR and kept productive beta chains. Identical CDR3 protein sequences are pooled into one entry, listed with their most common genes and DNA. These V and J calls originate from TCRdb's pipeline instead of the authors' own analysis. The sample table records approximately 34,000 distinct CDR3 sequences; about 7.7% of these occur just once. The top ten clonotypes cover roughly 27% of the sample.

This clonotype was seen repeatedly, ten times or more. Its antigen target is currently unknown. Base qualities are not provided; no much larger clone lies one nucleotide away. The receptor was derived from a man younger than 30 who had mild COVID-19 (a few samples of this study predate the infection). The sample titles of this study are shuffled in the database, so cell type and time point are left out; the donor was told from shared clones. The sample taken for sequencing was PBMCs or a T cell subset sorted from them (not recorded which). The V and J genes are TRBV4-3 and TRBJ2-1; the junction holds 10 bases that match TRBD2. The sequenced DNA is TGCGCCAGCAGCCGTGAGAGCGGGGGGGCCGGGGAGCAGTTCTTC. Protein translation: CASSRESGGAGEQFF.